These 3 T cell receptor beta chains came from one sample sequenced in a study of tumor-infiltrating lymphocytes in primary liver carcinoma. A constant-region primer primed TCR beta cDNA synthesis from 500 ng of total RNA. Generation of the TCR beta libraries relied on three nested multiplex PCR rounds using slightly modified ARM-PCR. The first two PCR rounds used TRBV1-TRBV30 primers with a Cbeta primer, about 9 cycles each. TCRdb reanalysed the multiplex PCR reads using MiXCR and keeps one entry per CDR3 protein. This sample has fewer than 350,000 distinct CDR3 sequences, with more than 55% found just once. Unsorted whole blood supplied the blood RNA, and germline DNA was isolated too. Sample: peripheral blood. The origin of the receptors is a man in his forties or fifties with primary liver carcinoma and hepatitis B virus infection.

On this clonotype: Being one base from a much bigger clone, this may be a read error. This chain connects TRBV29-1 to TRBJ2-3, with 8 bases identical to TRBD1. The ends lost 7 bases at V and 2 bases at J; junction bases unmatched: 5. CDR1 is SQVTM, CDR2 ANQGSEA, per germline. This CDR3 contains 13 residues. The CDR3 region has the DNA TGCAGCGATAGGACAGGGAACACAGATACGCAGTATTTT. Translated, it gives CSDRTGNTDTQYF.

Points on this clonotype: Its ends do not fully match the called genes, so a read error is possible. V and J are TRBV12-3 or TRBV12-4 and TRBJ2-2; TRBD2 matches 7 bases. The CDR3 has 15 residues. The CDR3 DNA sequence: TGTGCCAGCAGTCCGGCGGGAGTTGCGACCTGGGAGTTGTTTTTT. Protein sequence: CASSPAGVATWELFF.

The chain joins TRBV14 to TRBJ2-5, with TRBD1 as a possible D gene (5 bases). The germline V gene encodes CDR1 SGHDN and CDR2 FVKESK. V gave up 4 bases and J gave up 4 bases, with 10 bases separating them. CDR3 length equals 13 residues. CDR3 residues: CASSRTHAETQYF. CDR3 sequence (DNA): TGTGCCAGCAGCCGGACACACGCAGAGACCCAGTACTTC.